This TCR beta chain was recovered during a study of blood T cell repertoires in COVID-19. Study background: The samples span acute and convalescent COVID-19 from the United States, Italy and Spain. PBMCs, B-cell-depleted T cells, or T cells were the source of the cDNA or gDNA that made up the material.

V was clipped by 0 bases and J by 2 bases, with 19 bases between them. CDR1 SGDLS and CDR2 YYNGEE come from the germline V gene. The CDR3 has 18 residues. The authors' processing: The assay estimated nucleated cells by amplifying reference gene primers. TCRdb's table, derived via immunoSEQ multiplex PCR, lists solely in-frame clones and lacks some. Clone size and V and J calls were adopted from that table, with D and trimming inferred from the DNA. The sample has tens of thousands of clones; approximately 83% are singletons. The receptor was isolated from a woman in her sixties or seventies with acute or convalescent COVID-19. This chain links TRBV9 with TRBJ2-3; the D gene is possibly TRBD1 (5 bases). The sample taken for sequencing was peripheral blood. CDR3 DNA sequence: TGTGCCAGCAGCGTAGGAAGGTGGACACGCATAAACACAGATACGCAGTATTTT. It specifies CASSVGRWTRINTDTQYF.